The entry that follows covers one T cell receptor (beta chain) sequence. Its antigen is unidentified. This specimen comes from a study of identical twins. Broader study findings: Part of the zero-insertion signal could reflect confounding by invariant MAIT and iNKT cells. Low generation probability was overrepresented in out-of-frame alpha sequences shared by twins.

The V and J ends lost 2 bases and 0 bases respectively, with 11 bases between them. CDR3 length equals 16 residues. In germline, CDR1 is SGHTA, CDR2 FQGTGA. Every sampled donor was Caucasian and healthy. TCRdb redid the calling of the 5' RACE reads with MiXCR, one entry per CDR3 protein. Found here are 450,000 to 500,000 distinct CDR3 sequences, approximately 14% of them singletons; the top ten hold 0.95% to 1%. In addition, the sample was reused for a study of yellow fever vaccine responses in identical twins.

The source material was CD4+ T cells sorted from blood. The sequence was obtained from a young woman in good health. The chain recombines TRBV7-3 with TRBJ2-1; D remains ambiguous. The DNA of the CDR3 is TGTGCCAGCAGCTTACAGGCGGAGAGCTCCTACAATGAGCAGTTCTTC. Protein: CASSLQAESSYNEQFF.